The present entry profiles one T cell receptor beta chain with its context. The sample is drawn from a study of T cell changes during pregnancy in multiple sclerosis. The length of the CDR3 is 13 residues. With 6 bases clipped from V and 4 bases from J, the junction kept 4 bases outside the gene matches. Germline CDR1 and CDR2: MDHEN and SYDVKM. Measured with immunoSEQ multiplex PCR; TCRdb has only the in-frame clones, and not every one. This table holds about 57,000 clones, around 90% found once. This clonotype was sampled from a female donor in good health, enrolled as a control in a pregnancy study. V usage is TRBV28 and J usage is TRBJ1-2; 8 positions match TRBD1. The specimen was peripheral blood, collected after pregnancy. This CDR3 reads CASRSGTGYGYTF. CDR3 DNA sequence: TGTGCCAGCAGGTCAGGGACAGGCTATGGCTACACCTTC.